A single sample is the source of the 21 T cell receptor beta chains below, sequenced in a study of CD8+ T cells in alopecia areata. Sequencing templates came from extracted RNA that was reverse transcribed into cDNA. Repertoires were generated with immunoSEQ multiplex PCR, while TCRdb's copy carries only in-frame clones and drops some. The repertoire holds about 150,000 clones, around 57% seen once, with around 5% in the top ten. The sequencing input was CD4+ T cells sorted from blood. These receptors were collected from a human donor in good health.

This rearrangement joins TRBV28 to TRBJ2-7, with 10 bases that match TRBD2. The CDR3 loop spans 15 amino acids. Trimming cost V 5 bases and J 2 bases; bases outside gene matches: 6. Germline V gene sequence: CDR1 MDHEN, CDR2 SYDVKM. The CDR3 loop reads CASSVPGLATYEQYF. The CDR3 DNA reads TGTGCCAGCAGTGTACCGGGACTAGCGACCTACGAGCAGTACTTC.

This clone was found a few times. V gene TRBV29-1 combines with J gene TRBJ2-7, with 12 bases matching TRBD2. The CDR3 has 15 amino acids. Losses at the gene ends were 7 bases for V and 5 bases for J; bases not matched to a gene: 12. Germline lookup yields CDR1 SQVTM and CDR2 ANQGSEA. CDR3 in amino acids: CSAQRRLAGDNEQYF. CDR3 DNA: TGCAGCGCCCAAAGGAGACTAGCGGGAGACAACGAGCAGTACTTC.

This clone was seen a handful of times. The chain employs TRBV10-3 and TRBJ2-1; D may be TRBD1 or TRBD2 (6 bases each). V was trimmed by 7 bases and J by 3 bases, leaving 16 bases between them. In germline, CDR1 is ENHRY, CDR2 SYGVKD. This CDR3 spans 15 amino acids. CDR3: CAIKMSGAGYNEQFF. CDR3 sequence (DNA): TGTGCCATCAAGATGTCGGGGGCGGGCTACAATGAGCAGTTCTTC.

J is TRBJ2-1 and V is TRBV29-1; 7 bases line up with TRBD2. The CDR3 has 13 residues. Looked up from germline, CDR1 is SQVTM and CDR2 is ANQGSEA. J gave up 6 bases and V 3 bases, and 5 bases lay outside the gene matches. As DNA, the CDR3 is TGCAGCGTTGACGGGCTAGCGGCCAATGAGCAGTTCTTC. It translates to CSVDGLAANEQFF.

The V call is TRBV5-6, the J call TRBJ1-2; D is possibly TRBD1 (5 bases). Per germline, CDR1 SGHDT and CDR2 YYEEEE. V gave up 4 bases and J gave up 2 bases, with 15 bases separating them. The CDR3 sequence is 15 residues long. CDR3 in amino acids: CASSRGAGLNYGYTF. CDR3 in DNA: TGTGCCAGCAGCAGAGGAGCGGGGCTCAACTATGGCTACACCTTC.

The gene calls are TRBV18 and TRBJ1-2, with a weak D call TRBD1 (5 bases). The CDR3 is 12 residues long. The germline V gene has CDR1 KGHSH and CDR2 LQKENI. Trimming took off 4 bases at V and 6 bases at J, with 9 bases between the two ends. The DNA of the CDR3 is TGTGCCAGCTCACACGGAGGGGATGGCTACACCTTC. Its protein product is CASSHGGDGYTF.

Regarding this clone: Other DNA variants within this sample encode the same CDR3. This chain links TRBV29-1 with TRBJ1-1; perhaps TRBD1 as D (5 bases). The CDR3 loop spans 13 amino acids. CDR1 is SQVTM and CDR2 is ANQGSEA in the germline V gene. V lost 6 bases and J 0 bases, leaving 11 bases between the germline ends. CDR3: CSVAGRMNTEAFF. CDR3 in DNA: TGCAGCGTGGCGGGACGGATGAACACTGAAGCTTTCTTT.

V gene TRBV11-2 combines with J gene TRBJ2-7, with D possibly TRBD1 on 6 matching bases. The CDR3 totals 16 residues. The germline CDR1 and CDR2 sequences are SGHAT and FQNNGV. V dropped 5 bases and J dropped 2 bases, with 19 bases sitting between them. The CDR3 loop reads CASSKKDSVVPYEQYF. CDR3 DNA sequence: TGTGCCAGCAGCAAAAAGGACAGCGTAGTCCCCTACGAGCAGTACTTC. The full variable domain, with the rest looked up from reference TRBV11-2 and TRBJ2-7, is EAGVAQSPRYKIIEKRQSVAFWCNPISGHATLYWYQQILGQGPKLLIQFQNNGVVDDSQLPKDRFSAERLKGVDSTLKIQPAKLEDSAVYLCASSKKDSVVPYEQYFGPGTRLTVT.

CDR3 DNA sequence: TGTGCAACTTCGCTCACAGGGGGCATGGATGGCTACACCTTC. Protein: CATSLTGGMDGYTF. V gene TRBV18 combines with J gene TRBJ1-2; 9 nucleotides line up with TRBD1. The CDR3 runs 14 residues. Germline-derived CDR1 and CDR2 are KGHSH and LQKENI.

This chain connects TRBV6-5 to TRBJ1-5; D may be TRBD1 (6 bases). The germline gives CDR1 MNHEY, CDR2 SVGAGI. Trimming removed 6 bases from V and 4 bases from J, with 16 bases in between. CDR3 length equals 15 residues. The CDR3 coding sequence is TGTGCCAGCAGCTCAGGACAGAACTTTAATCAGCCCCAGCATTTT. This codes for CASSSGQNFNQPQHF.

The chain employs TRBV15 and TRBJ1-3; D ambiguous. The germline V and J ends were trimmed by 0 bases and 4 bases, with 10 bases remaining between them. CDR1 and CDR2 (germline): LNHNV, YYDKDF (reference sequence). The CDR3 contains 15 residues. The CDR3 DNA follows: TGTGCCACCAGCAGAGATGCTCTTTCCGGAAACACCATATATTTT. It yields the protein CATSRDALSGNTIYF. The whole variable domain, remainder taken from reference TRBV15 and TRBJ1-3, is DAMVIQNPRYQVTQFGKPVTLSCSQTLNHNVMYWYQQKSSQAPKLLFHYYDKDFNNEADTPDNFQSRRPNTSFCFLDIRSPGLGDTAMYLCATSRDALSGNTIYFGEGSWLTVV.

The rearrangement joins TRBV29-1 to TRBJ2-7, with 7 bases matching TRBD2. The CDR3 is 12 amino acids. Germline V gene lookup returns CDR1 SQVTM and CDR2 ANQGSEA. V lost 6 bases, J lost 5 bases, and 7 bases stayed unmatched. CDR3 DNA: TGCAGCGTCGTCTTGGGGGGGGACGAGCAGTACTTC. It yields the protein CSVVLGGDEQYF.

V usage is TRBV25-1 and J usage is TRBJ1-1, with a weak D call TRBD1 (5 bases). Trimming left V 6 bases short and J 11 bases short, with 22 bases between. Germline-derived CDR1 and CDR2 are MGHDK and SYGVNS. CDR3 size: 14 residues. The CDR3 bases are TGTGCCAGCAGCGGAGGGGTCGCCGGGAGGCGGGCTTTCTTT. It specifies CASSGGVAGRRAFF. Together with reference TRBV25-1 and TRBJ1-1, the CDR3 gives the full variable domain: EADIYQTPRYLVIGTGKKITLECSQTMGHDKMYWYQQDPGMELHLIHYSYGVNSTEKGDLSSESTVSRIRTEHFPLTLESARPSHTSQYLCASSGGVAGRRAFFGQGTRLTVV.

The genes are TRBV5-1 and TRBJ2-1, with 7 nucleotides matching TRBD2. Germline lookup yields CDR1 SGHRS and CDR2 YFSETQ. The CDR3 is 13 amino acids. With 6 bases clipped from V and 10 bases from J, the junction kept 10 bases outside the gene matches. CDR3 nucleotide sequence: TGCGCCAGCAATCAGAAGACGGGAGGAGAGCAGTTCTTC. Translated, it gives CASNQKTGGEQFF.

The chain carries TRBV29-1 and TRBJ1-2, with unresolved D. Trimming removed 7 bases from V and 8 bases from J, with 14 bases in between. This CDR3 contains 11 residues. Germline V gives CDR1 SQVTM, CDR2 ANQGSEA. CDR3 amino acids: CSAQVLWGYTF. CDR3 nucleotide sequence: TGCAGCGCTCAGGTACTCTGGGGCTACACCTTC.

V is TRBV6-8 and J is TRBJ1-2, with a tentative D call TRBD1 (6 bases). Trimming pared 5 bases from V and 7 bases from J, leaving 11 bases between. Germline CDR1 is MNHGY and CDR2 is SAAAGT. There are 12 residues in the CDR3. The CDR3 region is CASSEDSCGYTF. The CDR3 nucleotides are TGTGCCAGCAGTGAGGACAGCTGTGGCTACACCTTC.

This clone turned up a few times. CDR3: CASSRGTGANVLTF. In DNA form, the CDR3 reads TGTGCCAGCAGCAGGGGGACTGGGGCCAACGTCCTGACTTTC. The rearrangement links TRBV9 to TRBJ2-6, with D possibly being TRBD1 (6 bases). The V and J ends lost 4 bases and 2 bases respectively, with 7 bases between them. The germline CDR1 and CDR2 sequences are SGDLS and YYNGEE. The CDR3 runs to 14 residues.

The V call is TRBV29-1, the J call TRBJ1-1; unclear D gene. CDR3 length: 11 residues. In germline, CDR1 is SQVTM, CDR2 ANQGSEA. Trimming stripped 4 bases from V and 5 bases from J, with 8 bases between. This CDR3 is CSVGTETEAFF. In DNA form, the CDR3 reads TGCAGCGTTGGGACGGAAACTGAAGCTTTCTTT.

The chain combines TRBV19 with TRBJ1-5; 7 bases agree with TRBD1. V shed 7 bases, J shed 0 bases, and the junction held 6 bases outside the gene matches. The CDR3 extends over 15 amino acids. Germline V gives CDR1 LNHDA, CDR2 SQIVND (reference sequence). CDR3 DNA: TGTGCCAGTATGAGGACAGGAAATAGCAATCAGCCCCAGCATTTT. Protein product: CASMRTGNSNQPQHF. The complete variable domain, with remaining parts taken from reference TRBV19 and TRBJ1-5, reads DGGITQSPKYLFRKEGQNVTLSCEQNLNHDAMYWYRQDPGQGLRLIYYSQIVNDFQKGDIAEGYSVSREKKESFPLTVTSAQKNPTAFYLCASMRTGNSNQPQHFGDGTRLSIL.

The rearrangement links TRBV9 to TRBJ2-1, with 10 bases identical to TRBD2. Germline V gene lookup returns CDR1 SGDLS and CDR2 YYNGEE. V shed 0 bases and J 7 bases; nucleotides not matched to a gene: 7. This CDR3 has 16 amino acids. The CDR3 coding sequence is TGTGCCAGCAGCGTAGAAGGAGCGGGAGGGCGGAATGAGCAGTTCTTC. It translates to CASSVEGAGGRNEQFF. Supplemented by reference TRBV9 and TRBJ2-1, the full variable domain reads DSGVTQTPKHLITATGQRVTLRCSPRSGDLSVYWYQQSLDQGLQFLIQYYNGEERAKGNILERFSAQQFPDLHSELNLSSLELGDSALYFCASSVEGAGGRNEQFFGPGTRLTVL.

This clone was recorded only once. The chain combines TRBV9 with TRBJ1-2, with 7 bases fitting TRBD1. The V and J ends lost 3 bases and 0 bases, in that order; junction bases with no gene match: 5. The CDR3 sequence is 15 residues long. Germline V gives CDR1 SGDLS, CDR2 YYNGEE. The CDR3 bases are TGTGCCAGCAGCGGACAGGGATTAGCTAACTATGGCTACACCTTC. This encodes CASSGQGLANYGYTF.